This TCR beta chain originates from a study of blood T cell repertoires in COVID-19. The V gene lost 3 bases and the J gene lost 2 bases, with 14 bases spanning the gap. Germline V gene lookup returns CDR1 LNHNV and CDR2 YYDKDF (reference sequence). The CDR3 runs 16 residues. The data were produced by immunoSEQ multiplex PCR, yet TCRdb's version contains in-frame clones alone and is incomplete. The sample includes almost 350,000 clones, about nine tenths seen only once; the top ten take 1%. This clonotype was sampled from a woman in her twenties or thirties who had been exposed to COVID-19. Sequenced sample: PBMCs or T cells enriched from blood (not recorded which). V and J are TRBV15 and TRBJ1-5; TRBD1 is a possible D gene (5 bases). This CDR3 is CATSRAPRVGNQPQHF. CDR3 DNA sequence: TGTGCCACCAGCAGGGCCCCCAGGGTTGGCAATCAGCCCCAGCATTTT.